The 19 T cell receptor beta chains below were found in one sample sequenced in a study of Graves' ophthalmopathy and Graves' hyperthyroidism. The authors amplified TCR beta CDR3 regions from RNA transcripts. The first-round RT-PCR employed HTBI primers together with the Qiagen OneStep RT-PCR kit. A multiplex PCR was then performed as the second round. From the multiplex PCR reads, TCRdb called clonotypes with MiXCR, one entry per CDR3 protein. This sample has roughly 500,000 distinct CDR3 sequences, with roughly an eighth found just once. The sequenced material came from blood. Every receptor here comes from a woman aged 30 to 39 with Graves' ophthalmopathy.

This clonotype was seen repeatedly, ten times or more. The chain employs TRBV5-1 and TRBJ2-7; no definite D call. The CDR3 has 14 residues. The germline gives CDR1 SGHRS, CDR2 YFSETQ. V lost 1 base to trimming and J lost 2 bases, with 10 bases between them. CDR3 protein: CASSLNPATYEQYF. CDR3 coding DNA: TGCGCCAGCAGCTTGAACCCCGCGACCTACGAGCAGTACTTC.

This clonotype was observed many times. The chain couples TRBV20-1 to TRBJ2-5; 12 positions match TRBD2. The J segment lost 2 bases and the V segment lost 6 bases, leaving 13 bases of the junction unmatched. The CDR3 extends over 17 amino acids. Germline CDR1 DFQATT, CDR2 SNEGSKA (reference sequence). In nucleotides, the CDR3 is TGCAGTGCCAAAATAGCAAGACTAGCGGGGGTACAAGAGACCCAGTACTTC. Translated, it gives CSAKIARLAGVQETQYF.

This clonotype came up many times. The CDR3, as DNA: TGTGCCAGTAGTATTTGGGACGGCGACTCTGGGGCCAACGTCCTGACTTTC. Translated: CASSIWDGDSGANVLTF. The V and J genes are TRBV19 and TRBJ2-6; TRBD1 or TRBD2 may be the D gene (5 bases each). Germline V lookup: CDR1 LNHDA, CDR2 SQIVND (reference sequence). V shed 3 bases and J shed 0 bases, with 12 bases lying between them. This CDR3 contains 17 residues.

V and J are TRBV12-3 or TRBV12-4 and TRBJ2-7, with 12 bases fitting TRBD1. V lost 4 bases, J lost 6 bases, and 10 bases stayed unmatched. The CDR3 extends over 16 amino acids. The chain's CDR3 is CASSSPAGTGGSEQYF. CDR3 nucleotide sequence: TGTGCCAGCAGTTCACCCGCCGGGACAGGGGGCTCCGAGCAGTACTTC.

This clonotype was detected ten times or more. This chain uses TRBV2 with TRBJ1-6; D is possibly TRBD1 (5 bases). V lost 2 bases and J 10 bases, leaving 12 bases between the germline ends. The CDR3 totals 14 residues. In germline, CDR1 is SNHLY, CDR2 FYNNEI. The CDR3 is CASSELGVSSPLHF. The CDR3 DNA is TGTGCCAGCAGTGAATTGGGGGTTAGCTCACCCCTCCACTTT. The full variable domain, in which reference TRBV2 and TRBJ1-6 provide the parts outside the CDR3, is EPEVTQTPSHQVTQMGQEVILRCVPISNHLYFYWYRQILGQKVEFLVSFYNNEISEKSEIFDDQFSVERPDGSNFTLKIRSTKLEDSAMYFCASSELGVSSPLHFGNGTRLTVT.

In this sample, this clonotype turned up many times. This sequence joins TRBV20-1 and TRBJ2-7, with TRBD2 matching over 7 bases. CDR1 and CDR2 from the germline V gene are DFQATT and SNEGSKA (reference sequence). The J segment lost 1 base and the V segment lost 1 base, leaving 7 bases of the junction unmatched. The CDR3 covers 15 residues. The CDR3 is CSARVGGSGSYEQYF. In DNA form, the CDR3 reads TGCAGTGCTAGAGTTGGCGGGAGTGGGTCCTACGAGCAGTACTTC.

The sample holds a few counts of this clonotype. The chain has TRBV5-1 and TRBJ2-2; TRBD2 aligns across 10 bases. After removal of 1 base from V and 0 bases from J, the junction contained 6 bases not matched to a gene. Per the germline V gene, CDR1 is SGHRS and CDR2 is YFSETQ. There are 18 residues in the CDR3. Written as DNA, the CDR3 is TGCGCCAGCAGCTTGACCCTAGCGGGGGCTTCGAACACCGGGGAGCTGTTTTTT. Protein product: CASSLTLAGASNTGELFF.

This clonotype was seen repeatedly, ten times or more. This rearrangement joins TRBV6-1 to TRBJ1-3; D not resolved. V shed 6 bases and J shed 3 bases, with 9 bases lying between them. CDR3 length: 13 amino acids. Germline V gives CDR1 MNHNS, CDR2 SASEGT. The CDR3 DNA is TGTGCCAGCAGGGAAACGGTTGGAAACACCATATATTTT. Its translation is CASRETVGNTIYF.

Details on this clonotype: This clone may be a read error of a much larger clone one base away. This CDR3 is missing its conserved last phenylalanine or tryptophan, likely due to a read error. The V call is TRBV20-1, the J call TRBJ1-5; TRBD1 agrees at 8 bases. The CDR3 is made up of 14 amino acids. The germline gives CDR1 DFQATT, CDR2 SNEGSKA (reference sequence). The J segment lost 6 bases and the V segment lost 6 bases, leaving 10 bases of the junction unmatched. The CDR3 here is CSARGTGRGQPQHV. The DNA for the CDR3 is TGCAGTGCCCGGGGGACAGGTAGGGGTCAGCCCCAGCATGTT.

This clonotype was counted at least ten times. The rearrangement joins TRBV27 to TRBJ2-7; 7 positions agree with TRBD2. J lost 3 bases, V lost 5 bases, and 7 bases had no gene match. CDR1 and CDR2 from the germline V gene are MNHEY and SMNVEV (reference sequence). This CDR3 is built from 14 residues. The CDR3 bases are TGTGCCAGCAGTCCGGGACTAAGTAGCTACGAGCAGTACTTC. It is translated as CASSPGLSSYEQYF.

The rearrangement joins TRBV20-1 to TRBJ2-5; D might be TRBD2 (5 bases). V was shortened by 6 bases and J by 6 bases, with 17 bases between the two germline ends. The length of the CDR3 is 13 residues. CDR1 DFQATT and CDR2 SNEGSKA come from the germline V gene (reference sequence). In DNA, the CDR3 is TGCAGTGCCGGGAACGCTAGCAGAAAGACCCAGTACTTC. As protein: CSAGNASRKTQYF.

This clonotype was counted ten times or more. The chain links TRBV5-1 to TRBJ2-7; TRBD1 agrees at 7 bases. CDR3 length: 15 amino acids. Germline V gene sequence: CDR1 SGHRS, CDR2 YFSETQ. V lost 4 bases to trimming and J lost 5 bases; unmatched junction nucleotides: 12. Here the CDR3 reads CASSLEDRHTHEQYF. CDR3 DNA sequence: TGCGCCAGCAGCCTCGAGGACAGGCATACCCACGAGCAGTACTTC.

This sequence joins TRBV6-5 and TRBJ2-2, with 8 bases that match TRBD1. The CDR3 spans 16 residues. Germline V gene sequence: CDR1 MNHEY, CDR2 SVGAGI. The trim removed 0 bases at V and 5 bases at J, leaving 5 bases unmatched. CDR3 protein: CASSYSGTGETGELFF. CDR3 in DNA: TGTGCCAGCAGTTACTCCGGGACAGGTGAAACCGGGGAGCTGTTTTTT.

The chain uses TRBV30 and TRBJ1-3; TRBD1 matches 9 bases. Germline V CDR1 and CDR2: GTSNPN, SVGIG (reference sequence). Trimming at V came to 2 bases and at J to 0 bases, leaving 8 bases not matched to a gene. This CDR3 region has 17 residues. In nucleotides, the CDR3 is TGTGCCTGGAGTTCCGGACAGGGGAAATCCTCTGGAAACACCATATATTTT. Its protein is CAWSSGQGKSSGNTIYF.

This clonotype was found many times. This rearrangement joins TRBV7-2 to TRBJ1-1, with D maybe TRBD1 (6 bases). Germline V gene sequence: CDR1 SGHTA, CDR2 FQGNSA. Trimming pared 5 bases from V and 5 bases from J, leaving 15 bases between. The CDR3 runs 14 residues. CDR3: CASSPGGAGTEAFF. CDR3 sequence (DNA): TGTGCCAGCAGCCCCGGGGGGGCGGGGACTGAAGCTTTCTTT.

This clonotype has ten or more counts. V is TRBV6-5 and J is TRBJ2-7, with 10 bases that match TRBD1. This CDR3 is built from 15 residues. Looked up from germline, CDR1 is MNHEY and CDR2 is SVGAGI. V lost 2 bases and J lost 3; bases outside the gene matches: 4. CDR3 nucleotide sequence: TGTGCCAGCAGTTACGGGACAGGGGAGTTCTACGAGCAGTACTTC. It encodes CASSYGTGEFYEQYF.

In this sample, this clonotype turned up many times. The rearrangement uses TRBV12-3 or TRBV12-4 and TRBJ2-7, with TRBD2 as a possible D gene (6 bases). This CDR3 comprises 14 residues. Between the trimmed V and J ends, which lost 6 bases and 1 base, there was a span of 13 bases. The CDR3 loop reads CASRGRDWSYEQYF. For the CDR3, the DNA is TGTGCCAGCAGGGGCCGGGACTGGTCCTACGAGCAGTACTTC.

In this sample, this clonotype turned up many times. The rearrangement uses TRBV6-5 and TRBJ1-5; tentatively, D is TRBD1 (6 bases). The germline gives CDR1 MNHEY, CDR2 SVGAGI. V lost 6 bases, J lost 8 bases, and 11 bases lay in between. The CDR3 has 12 residues. The CDR3 bases are TGTGCCAGCAGGAGGGGGTTGGAGCCCCAGCATTTT. Its translation is CASRRGLEPQHF.

There are many counts of this clonotype. This chain uses TRBV11-2 with TRBJ2-5; D is undetermined. Germline CDR1 and CDR2: SGHAT and FQNNGV. This CDR3 spans 15 amino acids. Trimming took off 4 bases at V and 7 bases at J, with 19 bases between the two ends. The CDR3 DNA sequence: TGTGCCAGCAGCTCCTTTGCCATGCAGAAGGGGACCCAGTACTTC. Translation: CASSSFAMQKGTQYF.